These 32 T cell receptor beta chains originate from one sample sequenced in a study of identical twins. TCRdb passed the 5' RACE reads through MiXCR, listing each CDR3 protein once. The table lists under 300,000 distinct CDR3 sequences, 6.5% to 9.5% of them singletons. These data also formed part of another study, on yellow fever vaccine responses in identical twins.

The sequencing input was CD8+ T cells sorted from blood. The receptors derive from a woman aged 18-35 years in good health.

The chain is built from TRBV19 and TRBJ2-7; D may be TRBD1 (6 bases). The CDR3 consists of 14 residues. Trimming took 4 bases from V and 2 from J, leaving 12 bases between them. CDR1 and CDR2 from the germline V gene are LNHDA and SQIVND (reference sequence). This CDR3 reads CASSTRDTAYEQYF. DNA for the CDR3: TGTGCCAGTAGTACTCGGGACACCGCCTACGAGCAGTACTTC.

The genes are TRBV15 and TRBJ1-1; D gene uncertain. This CDR3 region has 13 residues. In germline, CDR1 is LNHNV, CDR2 YYDKDF (reference sequence). Trimming stripped 5 bases from V and 7 bases from J, with 14 bases between. The CDR3 protein is CATSPPGRVEAFF. The CDR3 region has the DNA TGTGCCACCAGCCCGCCGGGGAGGGTTGAAGCTTTCTTT.

There are a few counts of this clonotype. The rearrangement links TRBV7-9 to TRBJ1-2, with 8 bases identical to TRBD1. The CDR3 contains 15 residues. Germline V gene sequence: CDR1 SEHNR, CDR2 FQNEAQ (reference sequence). The ends lost 4 bases at V and 6 bases at J; junction bases unmatched: 10. The chain's CDR3 is CASSSLQGVRDGYTF. The CDR3 DNA sequence: TGTGCCAGCAGCTCACTACAGGGGGTTCGGGATGGCTACACCTTC.

This rearrangement joins TRBV7-8 to TRBJ2-2; D tentatively fits TRBD1 or TRBD2 (5 bases each). V lost 2 bases, J lost 2 bases, and 24 bases lay in between. The CDR3 consists of 20 residues. Germline-derived CDR1 and CDR2 are SGHVS and FQNEAQ. Here the CDR3 DNA reads TGTGCCAGCAGCTTATGGGGGTCGGGAAAATTGGGTCCTAACACCGGGGAGCTGTTTTTT. It encodes CASSLWGSGKLGPNTGELFF.

This clonotype occurred a few times. V usage is TRBV4-1 and J usage is TRBJ2-1; 12 nucleotides align to TRBD2. The CDR3 is 22 amino acids. Germline loops: CDR1 MGHRA, CDR2 YSYEKL. Trimming took 0 bases from V and 4 from J; bases not matched to a gene: 19. The CDR3 region has the DNA TGCGCCAGCAGCCAAGATGGGCCAACAACTAGCGGGAGGTTGGGGGATTACAATGAGCAGTTCTTC. Amino acid sequence: CASSQDGPTTSGRLGDYNEQFF.

This clonotype was recorded at least ten times. V is TRBV12-3 or TRBV12-4 and J is TRBJ2-3; 12 positions agree with TRBD2. CDR3 size: 15 residues. V trimming: 6 bases; J trimming: 1 base; junction bases outside the gene matches: 2. The CDR3 loop is CASRRLAGGTDTQYF. The CDR3 DNA reads as TGTGCCAGCAGAAGACTAGCGGGGGGCACAGATACGCAGTATTTT.

V gene TRBV19 combines with J gene TRBJ1-5, with 8 positions matching TRBD1. V lost 9 bases to trimming and J lost 2 bases; unmatched junction nucleotides: 3. Per the germline V gene, CDR1 is LNHDA and CDR2 is SQIVND (reference sequence). The CDR3 covers 13 residues. CDR3 amino acids: CASTGGRNQPQHF. The CDR3 coding sequence is TGTGCCAGCACAGGGGGTCGCAATCAGCCCCAGCATTTT.

The J gene is TRBJ2-1, the V gene TRBV20-1; the D gene is possibly TRBD2 (5 bases). The CDR3 covers 13 residues. Between the trimmed V and J ends, which lost 5 bases and 0 bases, there was a span of 8 bases. Germline-derived CDR1 and CDR2 are DFQATT and SNEGSKA (reference sequence). As DNA, the CDR3 is TGCAGTGCTGAGCGGAGCTCCTACAATGAGCAGTTCTTC. Its translation is CSAERSSYNEQFF.

In this sample, this clonotype turned up a few times. This sequence joins TRBV12-5 and TRBJ2-1, with D hard to call. The CDR3 length is 14 residues. Trimming pared 7 bases from V and 4 bases from J, leaving 14 bases between. Germline values: CDR1 LGHNT, CDR2 FRNRAP. CDR3 region: CASASGVWYNEQFF. In DNA, the CDR3 is TGTGCTAGTGCCTCGGGCGTTTGGTACAATGAGCAGTTCTTC.

In this sample, this clonotype turned up many times. The rearrangement uses TRBV4-3 and TRBJ2-1; D gene uncertain. The V gene's germline CDR1 is LGHNA and CDR2 YSLEER. The CDR3 sequence is 14 residues long. The V and J ends lost 0 bases and 12 bases respectively, with 15 bases between them. The CDR3 DNA follows: TGCGCCAGCAGCCAAGATAAGGCTGAGACAATGCAGTTCTTC. Its translation is CASSQDKAETMQFF.

This clonotype appeared many times. The chain links TRBV27 to TRBJ2-1; D ambiguous. Germline assignment: CDR1 MNHEY and CDR2 SMNVEV (reference sequence). There are 18 residues in the CDR3. V shed 0 bases and J shed 0 bases, with 15 bases lying between them. Here the CDR3 reads CASSLSSYSFSSYNEQFF. The DNA of the CDR3 is TGTGCCAGCAGTTTATCCTCCTATTCCTTCAGCTCCTACAATGAGCAGTTCTTC.

In its sample, this clonotype was seen a few times. V is TRBV5-1 and J is TRBJ2-3, with D uncertain. Trimming pared 1 base from V and 2 bases from J, leaving 11 bases between. The CDR3 contains 15 residues. CDR1 is SGHRS, CDR2 YFSETQ, per germline. CDR3: CASSLYKPNTDTQYF. CDR3 coding DNA: TGCGCCAGCAGCTTGTACAAGCCTAACACAGATACGCAGTATTTT.

J is TRBJ2-2 and V is TRBV20-1, with D maybe TRBD2 (6 bases). The CDR3 extends over 17 amino acids. Trimming took off 0 bases at V and 0 bases at J, with 14 bases between the two ends. Germline CDR1 is DFQATT and CDR2 is SNEGSKA (reference sequence). In nucleotides, the CDR3 is TGCAGTGCTAGAGATCGGGAGCGGACCGCGAACACCGGGGAGCTGTTTTTT. This codes for CSARDRERTANTGELFF.

This clonotype has more than one count but fewer than ten. The gene calls are TRBV4-3 and TRBJ2-7, with 7 nucleotides matching TRBD2. This CDR3 has 15 residues. Trimming took 1 base from V and 2 from J; bases not matched to a gene: 5. CDR1 is LGHNA and CDR2 is YSLEER in the germline V gene. The CDR3 sequence: CASSQGASGPYEQYF. As DNA, the CDR3 is TGCGCCAGCAGCCAAGGGGCTAGCGGACCCTACGAGCAGTACTTC.

The J gene is TRBJ2-2, the V gene TRBV15, with 7 positions matching TRBD2. Germline CDR1 is LNHNV and CDR2 is YYDKDF (reference sequence). V trimming: 5 bases; J trimming: 2 bases; junction bases outside the gene matches: 20. The CDR3 is 20 residues long. CDR3 in amino acids: CATSFSGYMDLSLNTGELFF. The CDR3 DNA reads TGTGCCACCAGCTTTAGCGGGTACATGGACTTATCCTTAAACACCGGGGAGCTGTTTTTT.

This clonotype was observed a few times. V and J are TRBV6-1 and TRBJ2-7; 9 bases match TRBD1. This CDR3 comprises 16 residues. The J segment lost 0 bases and the V segment lost 3 bases, leaving 6 bases of the junction unmatched. Looked up from germline, CDR1 is MNHNS and CDR2 is SASEGT. The CDR3, as DNA: TGTGCCAGCAGTGACCCCCGGGACAGGGACTCCTACGAGCAGTACTTC. Translating it yields CASSDPRDRDSYEQYF.

This clonotype was counted only a few times. J is TRBJ2-3 and V is TRBV10-3; D is uncertain. The ends were cut back, 3 bases at V and 2 bases at J, with 9 bases in the middle. CDR1 ENHRY and CDR2 SYGVKD come from the germline V gene. This CDR3 is built from 14 residues. The CDR3 DNA reads as TGTGCCATCAGTGATCATGAGACCACAGATACGCAGTATTTT. Translated, it gives CAISDHETTDTQYF.

The chain employs TRBV20-1 and TRBJ2-1, with TRBD2 as a possible D gene (6 bases). Trimming stripped 2 bases from V and 6 bases from J, with 23 bases between. Germline loops: CDR1 DFQATT, CDR2 SNEGSKA (reference sequence). The length of the CDR3 is 17 residues. CDR3: CSARFSGTRSRSNEQFF. CDR3 coding DNA: TGCAGTGCTAGATTCTCCGGGACTCGGTCTCGAAGCAATGAGCAGTTCTTC.

This clonotype came up a few times. The gene calls are TRBV14 and TRBJ1-2, with D unclear. Germline V gives CDR1 SGHDN, CDR2 FVKESK. V was trimmed by 5 bases and J by 1 base, leaving 14 bases between them. The CDR3 is made up of 15 amino acids. The DNA for the CDR3 is TGTGCCAGCAGCTGGGCGGAGGGAATTAACTATGGCTACACCTTC. Protein sequence: CASSWAEGINYGYTF.

In its sample, this clonotype was seen a few times. CDR3 DNA: TGCGCCAGCAGCTTGACAGGGGGCTTCTCCTACAATGAGCAGTTCTTC. This encodes CASSLTGGFSYNEQFF. The genes are TRBV5-1 and TRBJ2-1, with 9 bases matching TRBD1. The CDR3 sequence is 16 residues long. Germline values: CDR1 SGHRS, CDR2 YFSETQ. Unmatched junction bases numbered 2, after V lost 1 base and J lost 0 bases.

DNA for the CDR3: TGTGCCAGTAGTATTCTTCCGGAATCCTACAATGAGCAGTTCTTC. It specifies CASSILPESYNEQFF. This chain joins TRBV19 and TRBJ2-1, with D unclear. Trimming removed 3 bases from V and 1 base from J, with 10 bases in between. The CDR3 spans 15 residues. CDR1 is LNHDA and CDR2 is SQIVND in the germline V gene (reference sequence).

V gene TRBV11-2 combines with J gene TRBJ1-6; D is undetermined. The CDR3 sequence is 15 residues long. Germline V gives CDR1 SGHAT, CDR2 FQNNGV. Between the trimmed V and J ends, which lost 0 bases and 4 bases, there was a span of 7 bases. CDR3 region: CASSLDRLYNSPLHF. CDR3 nucleotides: TGTGCCAGCAGCTTAGATAGGCTATATAATTCACCCCTCCACTTT.

This clonotype has a handful of counts. CDR3 sequence: CASSLATELEYF. In DNA form, the CDR3 reads TGTGCCAGCAGCTTAGCGACAGAGCTAGAGTACTTC. The chain uses TRBV7-2 and TRBJ2-5, with a possible D match to TRBD1 (5 bases). The V end was cut by 0 bases, the J end by 12 bases, with 11 bases between. The CDR3 is made up of 12 amino acids. Germline CDR1 is SGHTA and CDR2 is FQGNSA. The variable domain in full, completed from reference TRBV7-2 and TRBJ2-5, reads GAGVSQSPSNKVTEKGKDVELRCDPISGHTALYWYRQSLGQGLEFLIYFQGNSAPDKSGLPSDRFSAERTGGSVSTLTIQRTQQEDSAVYLCASSLATELEYFGPGTRLLVL.

There are a few counts of this clonotype. The CDR3 bases are TGTGCCAGCCAGGCTCTGCAAGGTAACAATGAGCAGTTCTTC. It specifies CASQALQGNNEQFF. The chain recombines TRBV4-2 with TRBJ2-1; D unresolved. Germline V lookup: CDR1 LGHNA, CDR2 YNFKEQ. CDR3 length: 14 residues. Between the trimmed V and J ends, which lost 8 bases and 5 bases, there was a span of 16 bases.

The genes are TRBV4-1 and TRBJ2-5; weak D call: TRBD2 (7 bases). V was trimmed by 0 bases and J by 2 bases, leaving 13 bases between them. Germline V lookup: CDR1 MGHRA, CDR2 YSYEKL. This CDR3 region has 16 residues. The CDR3 DNA reads as TGCGCCAGCAGCCAAGAATGGGGGGGCAGACAAGAGACCCAGTACTTC. Protein sequence: CASSQEWGGRQETQYF.

This clonotype was picked up a small number of times. This chain links TRBV20-1 with TRBJ2-1; TRBD2 aligns across 10 bases. V dropped 3 bases and J dropped 7; count of bases not matched to a gene: 15. The CDR3 sequence is 17 residues long. Germline CDR1 and CDR2: DFQATT and SNEGSKA (reference sequence). The CDR3 sequence: CSASRLIWSGRGNEQFF. The CDR3 DNA follows: TGCAGTGCTAGCCGATTGATTTGGAGCGGGAGGGGTAATGAGCAGTTCTTC.

This clonotype has a count of ten or more. The chain couples TRBV28 to TRBJ2-3, with 8 bases aligning to TRBD1. The CDR3 is 16 residues long. V gave up 5 bases and J gave up 0 bases; unmatched junction bases: 7. CDR1 and CDR2 from the germline V gene are MDHEN and SYDVKM. The CDR3 coding sequence is TGTGCCAGCAGTCCCGGACAGGGTTGGAGCACAGATACGCAGTATTTT. Its protein is CASSPGQGWSTDTQYF. The full variable domain, in which reference TRBV28 and TRBJ2-3 provide the parts outside the CDR3, is DVKVTQSSRYLVKRTGEKVFLECVQDMDHENMFWYRQDPGLGLRLIYFSYDVKMKEKGDIPEGYSVSREKKERFSLILESASTNQTSMYLCASSPGQGWSTDTQYFGPGTRLTVL.

The rearrangement links TRBV14 to TRBJ2-7; the D is unclear. CDR1 SGHDN and CDR2 FVKESK come from the germline V gene. Trimming removed 1 base at V and 4 bases at J, with 14 bases between. This CDR3 has 15 residues. CDR3 DNA sequence: TGTGCCAGCAGCCAAGTAGGACCGTTAGTATACGAGCAGTACTTC. This encodes CASSQVGPLVYEQYF.

This clonotype was recorded at least ten times. This chain connects TRBV7-9 to TRBJ2-1; 15 bases align to TRBD2. Germline V gene data show CDR1 as SEHNR and CDR2 as FQNEAQ (reference sequence). The CDR3 loop spans 18 amino acids. V lost 4 bases, J lost 2 bases, and 6 bases stayed unmatched. The CDR3 sequence is CASSSTGLAGGTYNEQFF. CDR3 sequence (DNA): TGTGCCAGCAGCTCGACGGGACTAGCGGGAGGAACCTACAATGAGCAGTTCTTC. Together with reference TRBV7-9 and TRBJ2-1, the CDR3 gives the full variable domain: DTGVSQNPRHKITKRGQNVTFRCDPISEHNRLYWYRQTLGQGPEFLTYFQNEAQLEKSRLLSDRFSAERPKGSFSTLEIQRTEQGDSAMYLCASSSTGLAGGTYNEQFFGPGTRLTVL.

V usage is TRBV2 and J usage is TRBJ1-4; 8 bases are shared with TRBD1. Losses at the gene ends were 4 bases for V and 3 bases for J; bases not matched to a gene: 4. Germline loops: CDR1 SNHLY, CDR2 FYNNEI. The CDR3 spans 15 residues. DNA of the CDR3: TGTGCCAGCAGTGGAGGACAGGGACCTAATGAAAAACTGTTTTTT. It codes for CASSGGQGPNEKLFF.

This chain uses TRBV11-1 with TRBJ2-2, with D possibly TRBD1 on 6 matching bases. Germline V gene lookup returns CDR1 SGHAT and CDR2 FQDESV (reference sequence). V lost 5 bases and J 0 bases, leaving 19 bases between the germline ends. This CDR3 has 18 amino acids. The CDR3 DNA reads TGTGCCAGCAGCCACCTGTGGAAGGGGGAGTCGAACACCGGGGAGCTGTTTTTT. Its protein product is CASSHLWKGESNTGELFF.

This clonotype was seen only a few times. This chain connects TRBV10-3 to TRBJ2-3; 13 nucleotides agree with TRBD2. After removal of 6 bases from V and 2 bases from J, the junction contained 5 bases not matched to a gene. The CDR3 totals 16 residues. CDR1 is ENHRY and CDR2 is SYGVKD in the germline V gene. In DNA, the CDR3 is TGTGCCATCAGAGGACTAGCGGGGGCCCACACAGATACGCAGTATTTT. Translated: CAIRGLAGAHTDTQYF.